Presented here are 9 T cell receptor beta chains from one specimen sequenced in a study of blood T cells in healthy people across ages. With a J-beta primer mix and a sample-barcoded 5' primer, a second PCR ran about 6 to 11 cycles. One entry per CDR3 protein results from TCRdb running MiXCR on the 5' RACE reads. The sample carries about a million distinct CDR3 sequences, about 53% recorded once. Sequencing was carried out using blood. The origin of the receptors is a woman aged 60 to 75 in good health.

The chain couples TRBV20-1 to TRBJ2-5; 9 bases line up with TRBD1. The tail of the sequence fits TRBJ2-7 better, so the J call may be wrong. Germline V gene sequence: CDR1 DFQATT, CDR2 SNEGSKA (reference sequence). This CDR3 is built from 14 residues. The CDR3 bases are TGCAGTGCTAGAGCCTTGGACAGGGGACACGAGCAGTACTTC. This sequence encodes CSARALDRGHEQYF.

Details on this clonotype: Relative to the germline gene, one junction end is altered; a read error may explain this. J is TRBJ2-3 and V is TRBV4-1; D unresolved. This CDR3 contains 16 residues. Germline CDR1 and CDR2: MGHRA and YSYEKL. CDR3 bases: TGCGCCAACAGCCAAGATTTTATCCGGTACTCAGATACGCAGTATTTT. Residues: CANSQDFIRYSDTQYF.

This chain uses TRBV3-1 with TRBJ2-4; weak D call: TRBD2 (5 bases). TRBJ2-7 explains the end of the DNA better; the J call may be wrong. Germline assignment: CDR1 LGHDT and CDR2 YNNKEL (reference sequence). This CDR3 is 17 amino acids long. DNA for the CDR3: TGTGCCAGCAGCCAAGAGAGGGCAGACCGCAGGCCCTACGAGCAGTACTTC. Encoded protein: CASSQERADRRPYEQYF.

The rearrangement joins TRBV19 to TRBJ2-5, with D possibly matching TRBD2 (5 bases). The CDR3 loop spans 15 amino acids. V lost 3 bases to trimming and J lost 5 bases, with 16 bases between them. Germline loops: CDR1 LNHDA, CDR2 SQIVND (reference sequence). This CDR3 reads CASSMRAAPEETQYF. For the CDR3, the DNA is TGTGCCAGTAGTATGCGGGCAGCCCCTGAGGAGACCCAGTACTTC.

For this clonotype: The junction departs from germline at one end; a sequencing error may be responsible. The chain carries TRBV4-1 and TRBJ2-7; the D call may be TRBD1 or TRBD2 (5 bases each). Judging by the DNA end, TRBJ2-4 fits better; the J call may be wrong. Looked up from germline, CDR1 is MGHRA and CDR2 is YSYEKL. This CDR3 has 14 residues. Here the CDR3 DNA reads TGCACCAGCAGCCCTACGGGGCTGCGGGACATTCAGTACTTC. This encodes CTSSPTGLRDIQYF.

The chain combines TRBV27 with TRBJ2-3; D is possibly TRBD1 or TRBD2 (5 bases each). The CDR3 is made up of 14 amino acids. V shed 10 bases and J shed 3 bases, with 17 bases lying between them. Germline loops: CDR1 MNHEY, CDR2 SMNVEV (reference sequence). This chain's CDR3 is CATHSRGRTDTQYF. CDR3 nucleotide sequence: TGTGCCACCCATTCCCGGGGCCGTACAGATACGCAGTATTTT.

The CDR3 reads CASSLEGQKPTDTQYF. The CDR3 DNA follows: TGTGCCAGCAGCTTGGAGGGACAGAAACCAACAGATACGCAGTATTTT. The chain links TRBV5-5 to TRBJ2-3; 7 bases map to TRBD1. After removal of 0 bases from V and 3 bases from J, the junction contained 7 bases not matched to a gene. Germline lookup yields CDR1 SGHKS and CDR2 YYEKEE (reference sequence). The CDR3 extends over 16 amino acids.

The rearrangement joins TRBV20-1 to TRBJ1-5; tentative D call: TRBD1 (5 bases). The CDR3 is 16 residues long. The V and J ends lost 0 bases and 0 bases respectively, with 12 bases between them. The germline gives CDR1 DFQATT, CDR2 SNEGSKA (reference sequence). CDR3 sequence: CSARDPQGDSNQPQHF. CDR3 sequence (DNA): TGCAGTGCTAGAGATCCCCAAGGGGATAGCAATCAGCCCCAGCATTTT.

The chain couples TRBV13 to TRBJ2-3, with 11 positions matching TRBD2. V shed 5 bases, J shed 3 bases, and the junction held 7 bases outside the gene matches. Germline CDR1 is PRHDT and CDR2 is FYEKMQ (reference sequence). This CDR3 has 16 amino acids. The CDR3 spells CASSTRLAGPTDTQYF. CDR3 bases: TGTGCCAGCAGCACCAGACTAGCGGGACCGACAGATACGCAGTATTTT.